The clone carrying this T cell receptor (beta chain) was observed a few times. The target antigen is unknown. Primers used in a second PCR of roughly 7 to 12 cycles were a sample-barcoded 5' primer and a J-beta primer mix. TCRdb passed the 5' RACE reads through MiXCR, listing each CDR3 protein once. The sample consists of hundreds of thousands of distinct CDR3 sequences, approximately 50% of them appearing once. The data were taken from a study of blood T cells in healthy people across ages. Trimming removed 1 base from V and 3 bases from J; junction bases left unmatched: 4. This CDR3 spans 16 amino acids. Germline CDR1 SGHTA, CDR2 FQGNSA. Russia was home to the donors, healthy Caucasian individuals aged about 6 to 90. Study observations and caveats: Estimated diversity, derived from one million T cells, was regarded as an underestimate. Naive CD4+ cell counts and diversity both ran higher in long-lived than in aged donors.

The chain uses TRBV7-2 and TRBJ2-1; 9 nucleotides agree with TRBD2. Sequenced sample: blood. The source of this sequence is a man aged 55 to 70 in good health. The CDR3 sequence: CASSLVSSGDYNEQFF. In nucleotides, the CDR3 is TGTGCCAGCAGCTTAGTCTCTAGCGGGGACTACAATGAGCAGTTCTTC.